This T cell receptor beta chain was recorded in a study of cytomegalovirus exposure and HLA in healthy donors. The wider study: Assignment to the Caucasian-associated ancestry cluster applied to approximately 80% of the approximately 360 genotyped donors.

Germline CDR1 MDHEN, CDR2 SYDVKM. V dropped 4 bases and J dropped 2 bases, with 13 bases sitting between them. The CDR3 totals 15 residues. Use of 60 Vbeta and 13 Jbeta primers characterized the PCR. Clones were read by immunoSEQ multiplex PCR, and TCRdb kept only the in-frame ones, dropping some. The table includes about 160,000 clones, 80% to 90% detected once. These donors counted as nominally healthy when sampled, but unrecorded immune exposures were likely. The receptor was derived from a woman in her late teens or twenties in good health and CMV-seronegative. The chain has TRBV28 and TRBJ2-3; maybe TRBD1 (6 bases). Sequenced material: PBMCs. In nucleotides, the CDR3 is TGTGCCAGCAGTTCCTTCAGGGGTGACACAGATACGCAGTATTTT. Residues: CASSSFRGDTDTQYF. Based on the CDR3 plus reference TRBV28 and TRBJ2-3, the full variable domain is DVKVTQSSRYLVKRTGEKVFLECVQDMDHENMFWYRQDPGLGLRLIYFSYDVKMKEKGDIPEGYSVSREKKERFSLILESASTNQTSMYLCASSSFRGDTDTQYFGPGTRLTVL.